The entry below gives a single TCR beta chain sequence along with its context. The antigen is not known. Sequencing libraries made from TCR beta cDNA carried unique molecular identifiers. Each sample of roughly 0.9 to 11 million input T cells yielded about 500,000 cDNA molecules, so each molecule approximated one T cell. Using its own MiXCR run on the PCR reads, TCRdb lists one record per CDR3 protein. Of approximately 730,000 distinct CDR3 sequences in the sample, approximately 44% were seen once. Germline CDR1 is SGDLS and CDR2 is YYNGEE. This CDR3 is 15 amino acids long. The data were taken from a study of post-analysis software for immune sequencing data. Overall study results and limits: F measure grouped same-batch samples tightly together. There was significantly lower normalized Chao1 diversity in multiple sclerosis patients than in controls. Relative to controls, patients had 4 or 5 TRBV segments at higher frequency, with TRBV5-6, TRBV5-1 and TRBV20-1 among these.

The specimen sequenced was blood. V is TRBV9 and J is TRBJ2-5; 12 bases agree with TRBD2. The J call may be faulty, since TRBJ2-7 better matches the DNA end. This sequence originates from a girl aged 5-17 years with multiple sclerosis. DNA for the CDR3: TGTGCCAGCAGCGGACTAGCGGGAGTTGGGTACGAGCAGTACTTC. Its protein product is CASSGLAGVGYEQYF.